Here is one T cell receptor beta chain with its context. This sample stems from a study of blood T cell repertoires in COVID-19. Study context: Acute-phase and convalescent COVID-19 samples originated in the United States, Italy and Spain.

J was trimmed by 3 bases and V by 5 bases; bases with no gene match: 5. The CDR3 spans 15 residues. Germline V CDR1 and CDR2: MNHEY, SVGAGI. Recruited during active infection, patients (from Seattle) were subsequently followed longitudinally. Assay: immunoSEQ multiplex PCR; the TCRdb copy retains only in-frame clones and omits some. Seen here are under 400,000 clones, around 89% observed once, and the top ten hold approximately 1.8%. This receptor was obtained from a woman aged 25-40 years with COVID-19, enrolled during active disease. The sequencing input was peripheral blood. V is TRBV6-5 and J is TRBJ2-3; 10 bases are a match to TRBD2. The CDR3 loop is CASSPLAGATDTQYF. The CDR3 DNA follows: TGTGCCAGCAGTCCCCTAGCGGGGGCAACAGATACGCAGTATTTT.